Shown below are 10 T cell receptor beta chains from a single sample sequenced in a study of T cell responses to AZD1222 COVID-19 vaccine. Clones were sequenced by immunoSEQ multiplex PCR, and TCRdb holds only the in-frame ones, with some missing. Found here are 50,000 to 65,000 clones, over 85% of them singletons; the top ten hold 4.9%. The starting material was peripheral blood, obtained on day 0 of AZD1222 vaccination. All receptors derive from an adult in good health.

The CDR3 DNA reads TGTGCCAGCTCACCAGGCCAGCCTCATGAAAAACTGTTTTTT. Translating gives CASSPGQPHEKLFF. V usage is TRBV18 and J usage is TRBJ1-4; D remains ambiguous. CDR3 size: 14 residues. The V gene's germline CDR1 is KGHSH and CDR2 LQKENI. The ends were cut back, 2 bases at V and 6 bases at J, with 10 bases in the middle.

The rearrangement uses TRBV30 and TRBJ2-5, with D perhaps matching TRBD1 (6 bases). The germline gives CDR1 GTSNPN, CDR2 SVGIG (reference sequence). With 7 bases removed from V and 5 bases from J, the gap between germline ends came to 14 bases. The CDR3 runs 12 residues. This CDR3 reads CAFTGSRETQYF. The CDR3 DNA reads as TGTGCCTTCACAGGGTCTAGGGAGACCCAGTACTTC.

The rearrangement links TRBV7-2 to TRBJ2-1, with 10 bases matching TRBD1. V was clipped by 1 base and J by 5 bases; unmatched bases: 5. This CDR3 is 16 amino acids long. CDR1 SGHTA and CDR2 FQGNSA come from the germline V gene. This CDR3 reads CASSLGGTGANNEQFF. The CDR3 DNA reads TGTGCCAGCAGCTTAGGGGGGACAGGGGCAAACAATGAGCAGTTCTTC. The variable domain in full, with the rest retrieved from reference TRBV7-2 and TRBJ2-1, is GAGVSQSPSNKVTEKGKDVELRCDPISGHTALYWYRQSLGQGLEFLIYFQGNSAPDKSGLPSDRFSAERTGGSVSTLTIQRTQQEDSAVYLCASSLGGTGANNEQFFGPGTRLTVL.

The chain recombines TRBV7-9 with TRBJ2-5; D unclear. Trimming removed 5 bases from V and 3 bases from J, with 4 bases in between. Germline loops: CDR1 SEHNR, CDR2 FQNEAQ (reference sequence). The CDR3 is made up of 11 amino acids. CDR3 loop: CASSTKETQYF. CDR3 DNA: TGTGCCAGCAGCACCAAAGAGACCCAGTACTTC.

V is TRBV19 and J is TRBJ1-4, with 9 bases identical to TRBD1. This CDR3 contains 14 residues. V lost 5 bases and J lost 5; bases outside the gene matches: 3. Germline lookup yields CDR1 LNHDA and CDR2 SQIVND (reference sequence). CDR3 residues: CASSLTGGNEKLFF. The DNA for the CDR3 is TGTGCCAGTAGTTTGACAGGGGGAAATGAAAAACTGTTTTTT.

The J gene is TRBJ1-1, the V gene TRBV9; D remains ambiguous. Trimming took 4 bases from V and 5 from J, leaving 15 bases between them. The CDR3 runs 14 residues. Germline CDR1 reads SGDLS; CDR2 reads YYNGEE. The CDR3 reads CASSPRGVDTEAFF. The CDR3 bases are TGTGCCAGCAGCCCGCGGGGAGTGGATACTGAAGCTTTCTTT.

Here the CDR3 reads CASSLSGQGDGGYTF. The CDR3 nucleotides read TGTGCCAGCAGTTTATCGGGACAGGGCGATGGCGGCTACACCTTC. The chain has TRBV2 and TRBJ1-2; 9 bases fit TRBD1. The CDR3 extends over 15 amino acids. Trimming removed 5 bases from V and 8 bases from J; junction bases left unmatched: 12. CDR1 SNHLY and CDR2 FYNNEI come from the germline V gene.

The V gene is TRBV21-1, the J gene TRBJ1-1; the DNA was not used to check the table's D call, TRBD1. TRBV21-1 corresponds to a pseudogene. The CDR3 extends over 15 amino acids. CDR3 nucleotides: TGTGCCAGCAGCAAATATCGCACAGGGCCAACTGAAGCTTTCTTT. It yields the protein CASSKYRTGPTEAFF.

The chain recombines TRBV18 with TRBJ2-1, with D tentatively TRBD2 (6 bases). The germline CDR1 and CDR2 sequences are KGHSH and LQKENI. The CDR3 totals 14 residues. V was shortened by 3 bases and J by 8 bases, with 14 bases between the two germline ends. The chain's CDR3 is CASSPRDRSDEQFF. CDR3 sequence (DNA): TGTGCCAGCTCACCGCGGGACCGTTCGGATGAGCAGTTCTTC. The whole variable domain, remainder taken from reference TRBV18 and TRBJ2-1, is NAGVMQNPRHLVRRRGQEARLRCSPMKGHSHVYWYRQLPEEGLKFMVYLQKENIIDESGMPKERFSAEFPKEGPSILRIQQVVRGDSAAYFCASSPRDRSDEQFFGPGTRLTVL.

V is TRBV5-6 and J is TRBJ1-3; D perhaps matches TRBD1 (5 bases). This CDR3 comprises 15 residues. Trimming stripped 0 bases from V and 0 bases from J, with 7 bases between. Germline loops: CDR1 SGHDT, CDR2 YYEEEE. CDR3 nucleotides: TGTGCCAGCAGCTTGGGGACATTCTCTGGAAACACCATATATTTT. Its protein is CASSLGTFSGNTIYF.